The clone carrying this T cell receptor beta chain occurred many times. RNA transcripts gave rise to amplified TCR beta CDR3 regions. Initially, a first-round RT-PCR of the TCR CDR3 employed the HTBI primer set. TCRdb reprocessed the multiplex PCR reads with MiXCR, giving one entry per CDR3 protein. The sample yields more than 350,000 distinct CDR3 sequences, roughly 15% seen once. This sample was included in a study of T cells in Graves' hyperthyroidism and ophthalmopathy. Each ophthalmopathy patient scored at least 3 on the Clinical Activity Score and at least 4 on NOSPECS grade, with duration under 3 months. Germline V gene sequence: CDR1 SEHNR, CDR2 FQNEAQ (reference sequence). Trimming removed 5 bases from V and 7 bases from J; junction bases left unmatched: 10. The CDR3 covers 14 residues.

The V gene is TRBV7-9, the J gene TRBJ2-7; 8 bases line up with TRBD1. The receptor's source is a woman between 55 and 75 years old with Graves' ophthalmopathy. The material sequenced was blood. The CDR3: CASSIRGHAGEQYF. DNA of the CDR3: TGTGCCAGCAGCATCAGGGGGCACGCCGGGGAGCAGTACTTC.